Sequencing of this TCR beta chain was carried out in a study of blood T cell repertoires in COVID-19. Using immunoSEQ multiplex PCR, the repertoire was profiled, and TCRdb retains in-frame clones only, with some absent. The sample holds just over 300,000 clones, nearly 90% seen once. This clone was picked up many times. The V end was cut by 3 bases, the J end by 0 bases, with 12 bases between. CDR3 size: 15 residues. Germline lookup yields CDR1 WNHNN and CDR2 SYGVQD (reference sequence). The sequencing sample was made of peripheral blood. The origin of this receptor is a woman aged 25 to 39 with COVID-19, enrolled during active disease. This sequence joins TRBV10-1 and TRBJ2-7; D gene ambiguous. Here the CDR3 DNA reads TGCGCCAGCAGTGAAGAGCAACCCGTCTCCTACGAGCAGTACGTC. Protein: CASSEEQPVSYEQYV.